This entry features one T cell receptor (beta chain) sequence. Its antigen is currently not known. No base quality information exists; no much larger clone differs at one position. Using the deep immunoSEQ assay, TCR CDR3 regions were amplified from genomic DNA by multiplex PCR. Extracted genomic DNA from each cell subset was spread evenly across all wells of several immunoSEQ 96-well plates, with each plate serving as a replicate. For unsorted PBMC, approximately 300 ng of genomic DNA, equivalent to approximately 28,000 T cell genomes, went into each replicate PCR. Unsorted PBMC genomic DNA was sequenced across ten immunoSEQ deep assay plates. Purified libraries were quantified with a Qubit 3.0 fluorometer, sized on a Bioanalyzer 2100, and re-quantified with the KAPA Library Quantification kit. Every immunoSEQ 96-well plate was sequenced on a dedicated single-read 150-cycle Illumina NextSeq 550 flow cell. The study's own analysis went as follows. Because the immunoSEQ output held only junctional sequences and lacked quality scores, the filtering could not match the filtering applied to full-length reads. To assign V/J genes and CDR3, sequences were annotated against IMGT germline references using PyIR, a Python wrapper for IgBLAST v1.9. Reads with weak V/J assignments (E-value above 1e-6), missing CDR3, stop codons, out-of-frame junctions, or ambiguous translated residues were removed. V3J clonotypes were defined as sequences sharing an identical inferred V gene, J gene, and CDR3 amino acid sequence. Percentage overlap between repertoires was computed as shared unique clonotypes divided by the size of the smaller repertoire. Three approaches were used to assess repertoire richness: RTK rarefaction, the Chao1 estimator, and Recon v2.1 estimates of unobserved clonotypes. TCRdb's version of the immuneACCESS table is confined to in-frame rearrangements and falls short of the full clone set. An unresolved V gene accounts for under half of the shortfall where checked; the remainder is of unknown origin. V, J and clone size were drawn from that table, and D and trimming were deduced from the DNA. For this sample the table gives about half a million clones, of which approximately 82% were detected only once. The ten biggest clones cover about 12% of the sample.

This sample is drawn from a study of shared clonotypes between healthy human individuals (dated by TCRdb to 2020 to 2022). Regarding the complete study: The cohort comprised a couple of women and a few men aged 18 to 49 years. To estimate repertoire size and how much clonotypes are shared between individuals, the study performed deep sequencing of blood TCR repertoires from roughly five healthy adults. To increase sequencing depth and limit assay-specific biases, different laboratories used diverse techniques to prepare libraries and sequence TCR repertoires. Leukapheresis yielded between about 0.9 and 10 billion PBMCs per donor.

Reading from cysteine to phenylalanine, the CDR3 counts 15 amino acids. Of the read, only the CDR3 DNA is kept; its 45 bases are in frame from base 1. The germline V gene (reference sequence) yields GTSNPN for CDR1 and SVGIG for CDR2. At the junction V is shortened by 5 bases and J by 3 bases; bases outside the gene matches: 9. Summary of the overall study and its limitations: The small number of donors limited the genetic and exposure-history diversity represented. Sampling was restricted to blood, and TCR repertoires in tissue are likely to differ from TCR repertoires in blood. Pairwise subsampling indicated that sequencing depth was expected to affect the degree of clonotype sharing among donors.

The donors were healthy, HIV-negative adults with no recently reported acute infections or vaccinations. Every donor was a Caucasian adult residing in Nashville, Tennessee, USA. For unsorted samples, 100 million or so PBMCs were counted, and genomic DNA was extracted using the QIAamp DNA Blood Mini kit. Blood was obtained by leukapheresis, after which PBMCs were separated by Ficoll-Histopaque density gradient centrifugation and cryopreserved in liquid nitrogen vapor phase. In this chain, TRBV30 is recombined with TRBJ2-2; 7 bases in between match TRBD1. The TCR sequence derives from a woman aged 40-49 years in good health. Some clones in this sample may be carry-over from other donors' samples. The sequenced material came from PBMCs. In nucleotides, the sequence is TGTGCCTGGGGTAGGGGGCGGGTGGACACCGGGGAGCTGTTTTTT. Translated, it reads CAWGRGRVDTGELFF.